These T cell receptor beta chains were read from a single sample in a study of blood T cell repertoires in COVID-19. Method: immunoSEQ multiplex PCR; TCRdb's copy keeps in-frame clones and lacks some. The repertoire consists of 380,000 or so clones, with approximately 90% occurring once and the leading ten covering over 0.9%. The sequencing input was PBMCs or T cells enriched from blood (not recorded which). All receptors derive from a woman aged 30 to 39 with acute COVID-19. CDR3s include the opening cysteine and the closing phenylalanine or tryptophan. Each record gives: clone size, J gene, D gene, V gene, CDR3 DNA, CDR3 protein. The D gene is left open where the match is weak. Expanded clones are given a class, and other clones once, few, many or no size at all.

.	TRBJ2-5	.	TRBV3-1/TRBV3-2	TGTGCCAGCAGCCAAGCTCTTAGTAAGGGGGGGGAGACCCAGTACTTC	CASSQALSKGGETQYF
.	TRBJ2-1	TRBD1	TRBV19	TGTGCCAGTAGTGTCCGACAGGGGTTTGAGCAGTTCTTC	CASSVRQGFEQFF
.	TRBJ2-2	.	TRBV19	TGTGCCAGTAGTATTACCGGACATAACACCGGGGAGCTGTTTTTT	CASSITGHNTGELFF
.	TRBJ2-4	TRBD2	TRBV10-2	TGCGCCAGCAGCCAAAGACTAGCGGGAGACATAGCCAAAAACATTCAGTACTTC	CASSQRLAGDIAKNIQYF
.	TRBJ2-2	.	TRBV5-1	TGCGCCAGCAGCTTGCTAGGGGGGAACACCGGGGAGCTGTTTTTT	CASSLLGGNTGELFF
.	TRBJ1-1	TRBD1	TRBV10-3	TGTGCCATCAGACAGGGGGATAACACTGAAGCTTTCTTT	CAIRQGDNTEAFF
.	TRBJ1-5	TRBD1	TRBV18	TGTGCCAGCTCACCATCCTTACCGGGTCAGGGGGAGCCCCAGCATTTT	CASSPSLPGQGEPQHF
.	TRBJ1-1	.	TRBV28	TGTGCCAGCAGATCATCAGGGAACACTGAAGCTTTCTTT	CASRSSGNTEAFF
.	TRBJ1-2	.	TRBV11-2	TGTGCCAGCAGCTTGCGGGTGGGCGCGGGAAGCTACACCTTC	CASSLRVGAGSYTF
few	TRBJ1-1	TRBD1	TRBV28	TGTGCCAGCGGTCGACAGGGGATGGGTGGCACTGAAGCTTTCTTT	CASGRQGMGGTEAFF
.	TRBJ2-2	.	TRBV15	TGTGCCACCAGCAGAGCAGGGGTTCACACCGGGGAGCTGTTTTTT	CATSRAGVHTGELFF
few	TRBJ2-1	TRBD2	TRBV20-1	TGCAGTGCTAGTCTAGCGGTTTCCTACAATGAGCAGTTCTTC	CSASLAVSYNEQFF
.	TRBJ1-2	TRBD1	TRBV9	TGTGCCAGCAGCGTAGCTAGTCGACAGGGGCCCTATGGCTACACCTTC	CASSVASRQGPYGYTF
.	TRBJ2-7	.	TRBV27	TGTGCCAGCAGTTCCCGGGGAACCTACGAGCAGTACTTC	CASSSRGTYEQYF
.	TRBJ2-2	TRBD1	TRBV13	TGTGCCAGCAGCTTAGAGGGACAGGCCCGTCCCGGGGAGCTGTTTTTT	CASSLEGQARPGELFF
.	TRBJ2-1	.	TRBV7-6	TGTGCCAGCAGCTCCCGTGGTGGTCGGTCCGGCTACAATGAGCAGTTCTTC	CASSSRGGRSGYNEQFF
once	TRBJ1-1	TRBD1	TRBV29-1	TGCAGCGTTGAACGGACAGGTCGAGCTTTCTTT	CSVERTGRAFF
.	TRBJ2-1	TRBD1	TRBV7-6	TGTGCCAGCAGCTTAGGGACAGGGGAGCATGAGCAGTTCTTC	CASSLGTGEHEQFF
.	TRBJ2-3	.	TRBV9	TGTGCCAGCAGCCCCAGCGGGTATAGCACAGATACGCAGTATTTT	CASSPSGYSTDTQYF
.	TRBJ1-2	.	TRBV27	TGTGCCAGCAGTTTATCCCGGGGTGTTGGGGGCTACACCTTC	CASSLSRGVGGYTF